One sample yielded the 20 T cell receptor beta chains listed below, sequenced in a study of tumor-infiltrating lymphocytes in primary liver carcinoma. The study co-extracted DNA and RNA from about 19-30 mg of unsorted bulk tissue. TCR beta cDNA was made from 400 to 500 ng total RNA with a constant-region primer. Construction of TCR beta libraries relied on three successive nested multiplex PCR rounds employing slightly modified ARM-PCR. Researchers ran the first two PCR rounds for approximately 10 cycles each with TRBV1-TRBV30 forward primers and a C-beta reverse primer. One entry per CDR3 protein, called by TCRdb with MiXCR from the multiplex PCR reads. The data hold under 90,000 distinct CDR3 sequences, with 72% observed a single time. Source material: liver tumor tissue from sampling region 1. Subset denoted: tumor region T1, superior pole. The receptors were gathered from a man aged 35 to 55 with primary liver carcinoma and hepatitis B virus infection.

The sample holds a few counts of this clonotype. Just one base apart from a much larger clone, this may be a read error. The chain carries TRBV5-4 and TRBJ2-1, with TRBD2 matching 14 bases. The CDR3 spans 16 residues. CDR1 is SGHNT, CDR2 YYREEE, per germline (reference sequence). CDR3 in DNA: TGTGCCTGCAGCTCAGGGACTAGCGGGAGTAGGGCTGAGCAGTTCTTC. Its translation: CACSSGTSGSRAEQFF.

This clonotype ranks as medium-sized. The chain uses TRBV11-2 and TRBJ2-1; unclear D gene. The V gene's germline CDR1 is SGHAT and CDR2 FQNNGV. The V end was cut by 5 bases, the J end by 4 bases, with 18 bases between. This CDR3 contains 16 residues. CDR3 loop: CASSPKSESLYNEQFF. The CDR3 nucleotides read TGTGCCAGCAGCCCCAAGTCGGAAAGCTTGTACAATGAGCAGTTCTTC.

In regard to this clonotype: A junction boundary mismatches the germline segment, possibly from a read error. The rearrangement joins TRBV11-2 to TRBJ2-7; D call uncertain. In germline, CDR1 is SGHAT, CDR2 FQNNGV. The CDR3 runs 14 residues. The CDR3 nucleotides read TGTGTCAACAGCTTAACTGACACTATCTACGAGCACTACTTC. Its protein product is CVNSLTDTIYEHYF.

As regards this clonotype: This could be a read error, since a much larger clone is one nucleotide away. This rearrangement joins TRBV5-1 to TRBJ2-3; 7 nucleotides align to TRBD2. CDR3 length: 14 amino acids. CDR1 SGHRS and CDR2 YFSETQ come from the germline V gene. The CDR3 sequence is CASNLWASGGTQYF. The CDR3 nucleotides read TGCGCCAGCAACTTGTGGGCTAGCGGAGGTACGCAGTATTTT.

The chain employs TRBV6-1 and TRBJ2-1; D is possibly TRBD1 or TRBD2 (5 bases each). The V gene's germline CDR1 is MNHNS and CDR2 SASEGT. The ends were cut back, 5 bases at V and 0 bases at J, with 8 bases in the middle. The CDR3 runs to 14 residues. The CDR3 DNA sequence: TGTGCCAGCAGTCTGAGGGGCTCCTACAATGAGCAGTTCTTC. Its translation is CASSLRGSYNEQFF.

Remarks on this clonotype: This may come from a read error, since a much larger clone is one base off. The genes are TRBV12-3 or TRBV12-4 and TRBJ2-6; D is perhaps TRBD1 or TRBD2 (5 bases each). Trimming stripped 11 bases from V and 12 bases from J, with 26 bases between. The CDR3 runs to 15 residues. CDR3 sequence reads: CAGTGDGQLTSVLTF. The CDR3 bases are TGTGCCGGCACCGGGGACGGTCAACTAACCAGCGTCCTGACTTTC.

This clonotype came up many times. The chain employs TRBV28 and TRBJ1-1; possibly TRBD1 for D (5 bases). The V gene lost 6 bases and the J gene lost 5 bases, with 19 bases spanning the gap. Looked up from germline, CDR1 is MDHEN and CDR2 is SYDVKM. This CDR3 contains 15 residues. CDR3 region: CASSLHRDLGTEAFF. The CDR3 bases are TGTGCCAGCAGCCTTCACCGGGACTTGGGAACTGAAGCTTTCTTT.

Comment on this clonotype: One end of the junction varies from germline; a read error may be responsible. The chain joins TRBV19 to TRBJ2-1, with D perhaps given as TRBD1 or TRBD2 (5 bases each). Germline V lookup: CDR1 LNHDA, CDR2 SQIVND (reference sequence). The CDR3 is made up of 15 amino acids. CDR3 nucleotide sequence: TGTGTCAGTAGTACCGGGGACGCCAACGACAATGAGCAGTTCTTC. Its translation is CVSSTGDANDNEQFF.

In the case of this clonotype: The germline gene is not matched at one end of the junction; a read error may be the cause. The V gene is TRBV11-2, the J gene TRBJ2-3; D is unresolved. The CDR3 is made up of 13 amino acids. Germline values: CDR1 SGHAT, CDR2 FQNNGV. In nucleotides, the CDR3 is TGCGCCGGCAGCCGTCTGAGAGGAGATACGCAGTATTTT. This sequence encodes CAGSRLRGDTQYF. Full variable domain (missing parts from reference TRBV11-2 and TRBJ2-3): EAGVAQSPRYKIIEKRQSVAFWCNPISGHATLYWYQQILGQGPKLLIQFQNNGVVDDSQLPKDRFSAERLKGVDSTLKIQPAKLEDSAVYLCAGSRLRGDTQYFGPGTRLTVL.

The V call is TRBV10-3, the J call TRBJ2-1, with D tentatively TRBD2 (6 bases). The CDR3 is made up of 18 amino acids. The V and J ends lost 3 bases and 3 bases respectively, with 21 bases between them. Per germline, CDR1 ENHRY and CDR2 SYGVKD. The CDR3 DNA reads as TGTGCCATCAGTGACAGACTAGTGGGAGACCCGCACTACAATGAGCAGTTCTTC. The encoded protein is CAISDRLVGDPHYNEQFF.

The rearrangement uses TRBV29-1 and TRBJ1-1, with TRBD1 matching 7 bases. Germline V gives CDR1 SQVTM, CDR2 ANQGSEA. The CDR3 covers 17 residues. Trimming at V came to 4 bases and at J to 6 bases, leaving 20 bases not matched to a gene. CDR3 loop: CSVVGARKTGSVAEAFF. The CDR3 nucleotides are TGCAGCGTTGTCGGAGCTAGGAAGACAGGGAGTGTAGCTGAAGCTTTCTTT.

A note on this clonotype: A much larger clone lies one base from this, so it may be a read error. This chain connects TRBV6-2 or TRBV6-3 to TRBJ2-1; 10 bases map to TRBD1. The CDR3 has 16 amino acids. Germline CDR1 and CDR2: MNHEY and SVGEGT. J was trimmed by 8 bases and V by 5 bases; bases with no gene match: 12. The DNA of the CDR3 is TGTGCCAGCAGTCTTCTACGGACAGGGGGGGGGGATGAGCAGTTCTTC. Its protein product is CASSLLRTGGGDEQFF.

For this clonotype: A read error is likely, as this CDR3 ends without the conserved phenylalanine or tryptophan. The limits of the CDR3 on the DNA are not certain, so only TCRdb's listed CDR3 is given. V is TRBV11-2 and J is TRBJ2-1; the table's D call of TRBD2 was not tested on the DNA. Germline V lookup: CDR1 SGHAT, CDR2 FQNNGV. 20 amino acids form the CDR3, both terminal residues included. The CDR3 protein is CASSLDSLAGGGWWRNEEFL.

As to this clonotype: The junction differs from germline at one of its ends, possibly a read error. The chain joins TRBV11-2 to TRBJ2-5, with D perhaps matching TRBD2 (5 bases). This CDR3 region has 13 residues. Germline CDR1 SGHAT, CDR2 FQNNGV. The CDR3 nucleotides are TGTGCTAGCAGCTTTAGCGTCGGAGAGGCACAGTACTTC. This sequence encodes CASSFSVGEAQYF.

This clonotype turned up a few times. It is likely a read error, because the conserved phenylalanine at the end of the CDR3 is missing. The DNA is omitted, as the CDR3 cannot be located on it reliably, and the CDR3 follows TCRdb's listing. The chain employs TRBV11-2 and TRBJ2-7. Germline assignment: CDR1 SGHAT and CDR2 FQNNGV. The CDR3 numbers 14 amino acids, ends counted. CDR3: CASSLTDGAYEQYI.

The chain recombines TRBV4-1 with TRBJ2-2, with TRBD1 identical over 9 bases. The length of the CDR3 is 15 residues. Germline lookup yields CDR1 MGHRA and CDR2 YSYEKL. V dropped 8 bases and J dropped 6; count of bases not matched to a gene: 10. The DNA for the CDR3 is TGCGCCAGCGGCCCGGACAGGGGTAATGCCGGGGAGCTGTTTTTT. It is translated as CASGPDRGNAGELFF.

This clonotype was seen more than once but under ten times. CDR3 amino acids: CASSVSGLPTDTQYF. For the CDR3, the DNA is TGTGCCAGTAGTGTTAGCGGTTTGCCCACAGATACGCAGTATTTT. V and J are TRBV19 and TRBJ2-3; D is possibly TRBD2 (6 bases). V lost 5 bases and J lost 2, with 14 bases in between. Germline CDR1 and CDR2: LNHDA and SQIVND (reference sequence). The CDR3 has 15 residues.

On this clonotype itself: Its ends do not fully match the called genes, so a read error is possible. This chain joins TRBV11-2 and TRBJ2-7; D is uncertain. The germline gives CDR1 SGHAT, CDR2 FQNNGV. The CDR3 totals 13 residues. CDR3 in amino acids: CGSSLERRAEHYF. The CDR3, as DNA: TGTGGCAGCAGCTTAGAGAGGCGCGCCGAGCATTACTTC. Using reference TRBV11-2 and TRBJ2-7 for the parts outside the CDR3, the full variable domain is EAGVAQSPRYKIIEKRQSVAFWCNPISGHATLYWYQQILGQGPKLLIQFQNNGVVDDSQLPKDRFSAERLKGVDSTLKIQPAKLEDSAVYLCGSSLERRAEHYFGPGTRLTVT.

Note on this clonotype: Its ends do not fully match the called genes, so a read error is possible. J is TRBJ2-7 and V is TRBV11-2, with 10 bases aligning to TRBD2. There are 19 residues in the CDR3. Germline loops: CDR1 SGHAT, CDR2 FQNNGV. Here the CDR3 reads CASSLSVGLADSPFYEQYF. For the CDR3, the DNA is TGTGCCAGCAGCTTATCCGTTGGACTAGCGGATTCCCCTTTCTACGAGCAGTACTTT.

Note on this clonotype: This may come from a read error, since a much larger clone is one base off. The chain couples TRBV5-1 to TRBJ2-2; maybe TRBD1 (6 bases). The CDR3 contains 16 residues. The germline CDR1 and CDR2 sequences are SGHRS and YFSETQ. The V end was cut by 0 bases, the J end by 5 bases, with 14 bases between. The CDR3 here is CASSLARAGDTGELFF. The CDR3 DNA reads as TGCGCCAGCAGCTTGGCCCGGGCAGGGGATACCGGGGAGCTGTTTTTT.